This TCR beta chain is drawn from a study of Graves' ophthalmopathy and Graves' hyperthyroidism. Study-wide findings and caveats: Built on 13 signatures, a model told ophthalmopathy apart from stable hyperthyroidism with about 88% sensitivity and over 80% specificity. Blood samples also showed most expanded thyroid clonotypes exceeding 0.001 frequency.

Amplified TCR beta CDR3 regions were obtained using RNA transcripts as template. First-round RT-PCR used HTBI primers; second-round multiplex PCR followed. MiXCR, applied by TCRdb to the multiplex PCR reads, yields one record per CDR3 protein. In the table there are 350,000 to 450,000 distinct CDR3 sequences, around 19% of which are singletons. Disease in donors with ophthalmopathy had moderate-to-severe activity, CAS ≥3, NOSPECS ≥4 and under 3 months' duration. In the case of this clonotype: Its antigen is currently unknown.

The sequencing input was peripheral blood. The origin of this receptor is a woman aged 18 to 35 with Graves' ophthalmopathy.

The CDR3 nucleotides read TGCAGCGTTGAAGACGACAGAAGGAGAGCACTAGCCAAAAACATTCAGTACTTC. It yields the protein CSVEDDRRRALAKNIQYF. The chain uses TRBV29-1 and TRBJ2-4, with D possibly matching TRBD1 (5 bases). Germline CDR1 SQVTM, CDR2 ANQGSEA. This CDR3 has 18 residues. V dropped 0 bases and J dropped 0 bases, with 18 bases sitting between them.